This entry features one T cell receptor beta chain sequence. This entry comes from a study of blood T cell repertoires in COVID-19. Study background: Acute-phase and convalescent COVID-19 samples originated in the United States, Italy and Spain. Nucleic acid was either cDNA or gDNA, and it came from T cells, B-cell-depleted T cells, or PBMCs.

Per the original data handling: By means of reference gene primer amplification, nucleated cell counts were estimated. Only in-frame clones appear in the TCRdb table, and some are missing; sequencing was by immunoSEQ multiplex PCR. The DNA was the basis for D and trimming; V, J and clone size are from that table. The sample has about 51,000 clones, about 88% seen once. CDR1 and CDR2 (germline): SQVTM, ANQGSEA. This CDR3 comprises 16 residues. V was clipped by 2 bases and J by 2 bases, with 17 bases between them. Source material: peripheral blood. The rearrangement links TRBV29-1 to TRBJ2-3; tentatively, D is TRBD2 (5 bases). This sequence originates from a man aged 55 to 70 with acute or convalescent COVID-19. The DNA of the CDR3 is TGCAGCGTTGAAACCCCGCGAGCGGAGAACACAGATACGCAGTATTTT. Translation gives CSVETPRAENTDTQYF.